Below are 30 T cell receptor beta chains sequenced from a single sample in a study of T cells in Graves' hyperthyroidism and ophthalmopathy. Using RNA transcripts as the source, TCR beta CDR3 regions were amplified. TCR CDR3 underwent first-round RT-PCR with the HTBI primer set. TCRdb re-called the multiplex PCR reads with MiXCR, one entry per CDR3 protein. The sample holds roughly 290,000 distinct CDR3 sequences, approximately 15% seen once. Sequencing was carried out using blood. These receptors came from a woman aged 55-69 years with Graves' ophthalmopathy.

V usage is TRBV19 and J usage is TRBJ2-5, with TRBD2 identical over 8 bases. Trimming at V came to 5 bases and at J to 2 bases, leaving 10 bases not matched to a gene. Germline CDR1 LNHDA, CDR2 SQIVND (reference sequence). CDR3 length: 16 residues. The CDR3 region has the DNA TGTGCCAGTAGTGCCCCGAGCAGCGGGAGTCAAGAGACCCAGTACTTC. Translation: CASSAPSSGSQETQYF.

This clonotype was observed a handful of times. The chain has TRBV19 and TRBJ2-3, with a tentative D call TRBD1 (6 bases). Germline assignment: CDR1 LNHDA and CDR2 SQIVND (reference sequence). This CDR3 is built from 14 residues. V gave up 3 bases and J gave up 2 bases, with 9 bases separating them. CDR3 loop: CASSMGAYTDTQYF. In DNA form, the CDR3 reads TGTGCCAGTAGTATGGGGGCCTACACAGATACGCAGTATTTT. Complete variable domain (other parts from reference TRBV19 and TRBJ2-3): DGGITQSPKYLFRKEGQNVTLSCEQNLNHDAMYWYRQDPGQGLRLIYYSQIVNDFQKGDIAEGYSVSREKKESFPLTVTSAQKNPTAFYLCASSMGAYTDTQYFGPGTRLTVL.

This clonotype was seen more than once but under ten times. The rearrangement joins TRBV5-8 to TRBJ2-3; no reliable D call. This CDR3 comprises 15 residues. V lost 1 base to trimming and J lost 3 bases, with 12 bases between them. Germline assignment: CDR1 SGHTS and CDR2 YDEGEE. The CDR3 sequence: CASSLSDGWTDTQYF. In DNA, the CDR3 is TGTGCCAGCAGCTTGAGTGACGGATGGACAGATACGCAGTATTTT.

The chain links TRBV24-1 to TRBJ1-5; D is perhaps TRBD1 (5 bases). Germline loops: CDR1 KGHDR, CDR2 SFDVKD. Trimming removed 2 bases at V and 4 bases at J, with 8 bases between. The length of the CDR3 is 14 residues. The CDR3 is CATSDWGDNQPQHF. The DNA of the CDR3 is TGTGCCACCAGTGATTGGGGGGATAATCAGCCCCAGCATTTT.

This clonotype appeared a single time. The V call is TRBV20-1, the J call TRBJ2-7, with D perhaps TRBD1 (6 bases). CDR1 and CDR2 (germline): DFQATT, SNEGSKA (reference sequence). The CDR3 runs 12 residues. V was cut by 5 bases and J by 6 bases, with 14 bases left in between. The CDR3 spells CSAYQQGPEQYF. CDR3 coding DNA: TGCAGTGCTTACCAACAGGGACCCGAGCAGTACTTC.

The chain couples TRBV7-2 to TRBJ2-7; 12 bases line up with TRBD2. Germline V gene sequence: CDR1 SGHTA, CDR2 FQGNSA. After removal of 6 bases from V and 4 bases from J, the junction contained 7 bases not matched to a gene. CDR3 length: 15 residues. CDR3 sequence: CASRRTSGTDYEQYF. Here the CDR3 DNA reads TGTGCCAGCAGAAGGACTAGCGGGACCGATTACGAGCAGTACTTC.

This clonotype has ten or more counts. The chain carries TRBV12-3 or TRBV12-4 and TRBJ2-1; weak D call: TRBD1 (6 bases). CDR3 length: 15 residues. The germline V and J ends were trimmed by 6 bases and 7 bases, with 19 bases remaining between them. CDR3 nucleotide sequence: TGTGCCAGCAGCCCCGGGGCAGGGGTATTGAATGAGCAGTTCTTC. This sequence encodes CASSPGAGVLNEQFF.

This clonotype was detected many times. The V gene is TRBV2, the J gene TRBJ1-1; TRBD1 matches 8 bases. The germline V gene has CDR1 SNHLY and CDR2 FYNNEI. After removal of 6 bases from V and 2 bases from J, the junction contained 8 bases not matched to a gene. This CDR3 region has 15 residues. CDR3 nucleotides: TGTGCCAGCAGGAAAAGGACAGGGTCTAACACTGAAGCTTTCTTT. This translates into CASRKRTGSNTEAFF.

This clonotype was seen many times. V and J are TRBV27 and TRBJ2-3, with 7 bases matching TRBD1. This CDR3 has 14 amino acids. Germline CDR1 and CDR2: MNHEY and SMNVEV (reference sequence). Germline trimming cut 8 bases from V and 6 bases from J; bases unmatched to any gene: 11. The CDR3, as DNA: TGTGCCAGCGCAGGGGGTAGCTACGCGGATACGCAGTATTTT. It specifies CASAGGSYADTQYF.

This clonotype was detected ten times or more. The J gene is TRBJ1-6, the V gene TRBV6-1; 8 nucleotides agree with TRBD1. The CDR3 length is 16 residues. V trimming: 6 bases; J trimming: 5 bases; junction bases outside the gene matches: 9. Germline loops: CDR1 MNHNS, CDR2 SASEGT. The CDR3 nucleotides read TGTGCCAGCAGACGAAGCGACAGGGGCAATAATTCACCCCTCCACTTT. Translation gives CASRRSDRGNNSPLHF.

The table lists this clonotype with a few counts. This sequence joins TRBV12-3 or TRBV12-4 and TRBJ1-1; 9 bases align to TRBD1. Germline trimming cut 5 bases from V and 1 base from J; bases unmatched to any gene: 5. CDR3 length equals 15 residues. The CDR3 protein is CASSEPGQGNTEAFF. The CDR3 DNA sequence: TGTGCCAGCAGTGAACCGGGACAGGGGAACACTGAAGCTTTCTTT.

This clonotype was seen repeatedly, ten times or more. This chain links TRBV12-3 or TRBV12-4 with TRBJ1-5; a weak D match, TRBD1 (5 bases). The CDR3 is 13 residues long. V lost 1 base to trimming and J lost 7 bases, with 8 bases between them. For the CDR3, the DNA is TGTGCCAGCAGTTTAGACAGGTCGCAGCCCCAGCATTTT. As protein: CASSLDRSQPQHF.

This clonotype was seen at least ten times. The chain carries TRBV20-1 and TRBJ1-2; 7 nucleotides match TRBD1. Germline V gives CDR1 DFQATT, CDR2 SNEGSKA (reference sequence). The CDR3 extends over 12 amino acids. Germline trimming cut 5 bases from V and 3 bases from J; bases unmatched to any gene: 3. CDR3 nucleotide sequence: TGCAGTGCTGGCGGGACAGACTATGGCTACACCTTC. This gives the protein CSAGGTDYGYTF.

As for this clonotype: At one of its ends the junction is not consistent with the germline gene, which may arise from a read error. This sequence joins TRBV27 and TRBJ1-6; D may be TRBD1 (6 bases). This CDR3 is built from 17 residues. Germline values: CDR1 MNHEY, CDR2 SMNVEV (reference sequence). The CDR3 DNA is TGTGTCAGCACCCCATTGTGGGGGCAAACCTATAATTCACCCCTCCACTTT. It encodes CVSTPLWGQTYNSPLHF.

In DNA form, the CDR3 reads TGTGCCAGCATAGCACCCCGGGGACAGGGGGCGGCCTACGAGCAGTACTTC. Residues: CASIAPRGQGAAYEQYF. The chain combines TRBV27 with TRBJ2-7; 12 bases fit TRBD1. V lost 7 bases and J lost 2; bases outside the gene matches: 12. This CDR3 has 17 amino acids. In germline, CDR1 is MNHEY, CDR2 SMNVEV (reference sequence).

J is TRBJ1-3 and V is TRBV5-1; 7 positions agree with TRBD1. CDR1 is SGHRS, CDR2 YFSETQ, per germline. The CDR3 loop spans 18 amino acids. With V trimmed by 2 bases and J by 0 bases, 11 bases remained unmatched. The CDR3 loop reads CASSFVEPGGPSGNTIYF. The CDR3 bases are TGCGCCAGCAGCTTTGTAGAACCAGGGGGACCCTCTGGAAACACCATATATTTT.

The V gene is TRBV25-1, the J gene TRBJ1-5; no clear D. Trimming removed 1 base from V and 6 bases from J, with 13 bases in between. This CDR3 has 15 amino acids. CDR1 and CDR2 (germline): MGHDK, SYGVNS. CDR3 nucleotide sequence: TGTGCCAGCAGTGAATTCGCGTCAACGGCTCAGCCCCAGCATTTT. Translation gives CASSEFASTAQPQHF.

The V call is TRBV6-1, the J call TRBJ1-3; D may be TRBD1 (5 bases). CDR1 and CDR2 from the germline V gene are MNHNS and SASEGT. This CDR3 has 16 amino acids. Trimming shortened V by 7 bases and J by 4 bases, and 20 bases separated the two germline ends. The CDR3 here is CASTQIFGAPGNTIYF. The CDR3 DNA reads as TGTGCCAGCACGCAGATTTTCGGGGCGCCGGGAAACACCATATATTTT.

This clonotype was counted ten times or more. The chain is built from TRBV7-2 and TRBJ2-7, with 7 bases lining up with TRBD1. Germline CDR1 reads SGHTA; CDR2 reads FQGNSA. With 4 bases clipped from V and 1 base from J, the junction kept 4 bases outside the gene matches. The length of the CDR3 is 14 residues. The CDR3: CASSSRQGSYEQYF. CDR3 DNA: TGTGCCAGCAGCTCCAGACAGGGATCCTACGAGCAGTACTTC.

The rearrangement uses TRBV29-1 and TRBJ1-3; D call uncertain. Germline CDR1 reads SQVTM; CDR2 reads ANQGSEA. The CDR3 has 11 amino acids. V was trimmed by 7 bases and J by 4 bases, leaving 8 bases between them. In DNA, the CDR3 is TGCAGCGCCAGCACAGGAAACACCATATATTTT. Translating gives CSASTGNTIYF.

This clonotype appeared many times. The chain carries TRBV2 and TRBJ1-1, with 8 bases matching TRBD1. The CDR3 covers 15 residues. The V and J ends lost 6 bases and 1 base, in that order; junction bases with no gene match: 7. CDR1 is SNHLY and CDR2 is FYNNEI in the germline V gene. CDR3 DNA: TGTGCCAGCAGAAAGGACAGGGTGCCGAACACTGAAGCTTTCTTT. Protein sequence: CASRKDRVPNTEAFF.

The V and J genes are TRBV20-1 and TRBJ1-4; 8 nucleotides align to TRBD1. Germline loops: CDR1 DFQATT, CDR2 SNEGSKA (reference sequence). This CDR3 is built from 14 residues. V lost 6 bases and J lost 5; bases outside the gene matches: 8. The CDR3 loop reads CSAGPGTGNEKLFF. The CDR3 bases are TGCAGTGCGGGCCCCGGGACAGGAAATGAAAAACTGTTTTTT.

This rearrangement joins TRBV3-1 to TRBJ2-7; 7 bases line up with TRBD2. The CDR3 consists of 16 residues. Germline loops: CDR1 LGHDT, CDR2 YNNKEL (reference sequence). The V gene end was trimmed by 0 bases and the J gene end by 1 base; junction bases not matched to a gene: 6. CDR3 coding DNA: TGTGCCAGCAGCCAAGAACGGGGGGAAACATCCTACGAGCAGTACTTC. As protein: CASSQERGETSYEQYF.

This clonotype has a count of ten or more. The chain combines TRBV11-2 with TRBJ2-5; tentative D call: TRBD1 (6 bases). CDR1 and CDR2 (germline): SGHAT, FQNNGV. The V and J ends lost 5 bases and 5 bases respectively, with 12 bases between them. This CDR3 has 13 residues. DNA for the CDR3: TGTGCCAGCAGCCGAGACCAGGGGGAGACCCAGTACTTC. Protein sequence: CASSRDQGETQYF.

The sample holds a few counts of this clonotype. The chain uses TRBV27 and TRBJ2-3, with 11 bases lining up with TRBD1. The CDR3 contains 16 residues. Germline CDR1 and CDR2: MNHEY and SMNVEV (reference sequence). J lost 2 bases, V lost 4 bases, and 5 bases had no gene match. The DNA for the CDR3 is TGTGCCAGCAGTTCCCGGACAGGGGGCAACACAGATACGCAGTATTTT. Protein sequence: CASSSRTGGNTDTQYF.

This clonotype was detected ten times or more. V is TRBV28 and J is TRBJ2-5, with D tentatively TRBD2 (6 bases). Trimming removed 2 bases from V and 1 base from J, with 8 bases in between. The V gene's germline CDR1 is MDHEN and CDR2 SYDVKM. The CDR3 is 14 amino acids. The CDR3 DNA sequence: TGTGCCAGCAGTTTACAGGGAGGCCAAGAGACCCAGTACTTC. Residues: CASSLQGGQETQYF.

This clonotype was recorded at least ten times. The chain employs TRBV27 and TRBJ1-2; maybe TRBD1 (5 bases). The CDR3 consists of 13 residues. Trimming removed 5 bases from V and 3 bases from J, with 10 bases in between. Germline-derived CDR1 and CDR2 are MNHEY and SMNVEV (reference sequence). CDR3 DNA sequence: TGTGCCAGCAGTCCGACAGCTTACTATGGCTACACCTTC. This gives the protein CASSPTAYYGYTF.

Turning to this clonotype: Sequence at one end of the junction differs from germline and may be a read error. This chain uses TRBV20-1 with TRBJ1-4; D gene unclear. CDR1 is DFQATT and CDR2 is SNEGSKA in the germline V gene (reference sequence). The CDR3 totals 16 residues. CDR3 sequence: CSARDKNKNRVEELFF. The DNA for the CDR3 is TGCAGTGCTAGAGATAAAAACAAGAACCGGGTTGAAGAACTGTTTTTT.

This clonotype was counted ten times or more. The chain is built from TRBV12-3 or TRBV12-4 and TRBJ1-2; tentatively, D is TRBD1 (6 bases). Trimming shortened V by 5 bases and J by 0 bases, and 13 bases separated the two germline ends. The CDR3 consists of 15 residues. CDR3 loop: CASSRTGITNYGYTF. CDR3 coding DNA: TGTGCCAGCAGTCGAACAGGGATTACTAACTATGGCTACACCTTC.

This clonotype has a count of ten or more. V is TRBV12-3 or TRBV12-4 and J is TRBJ1-1; 8 nucleotides match TRBD1. This CDR3 has 15 residues. V lost 6 bases, J lost 4 bases, and 10 bases stayed unmatched. CDR3 DNA: TGTGCCAGCAGCCCCCACCGCACAGGGGGCACTGAAGCTTTCTTT. It translates to CASSPHRTGGTEAFF.